The 28 T cell receptor beta chains presented below share a single source sample, sequenced in a study of cytomegalovirus exposure and HLA in healthy donors. PCR amplification relied on 60 Vbeta primers (plus 13 Jbeta primers). Using immunoSEQ multiplex PCR, the repertoire was profiled, and TCRdb retains in-frame clones only, with some absent. The profile shows more than 130,000 clones, roughly three quarters of them singletons. Sequenced sample: PBMCs. The receptors shown here come from a young man in good health and CMV-seronegative.

The chain carries TRBV10-1 and TRBJ1-1; 12 bases match TRBD1. The CDR3 covers 16 residues. The V segment lost 9 bases and the J segment 2 bases; nucleotides outside the gene matches: 10. CDR1 and CDR2 (germline): WNHNN, SYGVQD (reference sequence). The CDR3 sequence: CASSRDRGLENTEAFF. The CDR3 bases are TGCGCCAGTTCCCGGGACAGGGGGCTTGAAAACACTGAAGCTTTCTTT.

V is TRBV18 and J is TRBJ2-7, with TRBD2 matching 9 bases. This CDR3 is built from 15 residues. V shed 4 bases, J shed 6 bases, and the junction held 10 bases outside the gene matches. Germline-derived CDR1 and CDR2 are KGHSH and LQKENI. CDR3 loop: CASSRNSGGQSEQYF. The CDR3 nucleotides read TGTGCCAGCTCACGAAATAGCGGGGGCCAGAGCGAGCAGTACTTC.

The V call is TRBV10-1, the J call TRBJ2-1; D is perhaps TRBD1 (6 bases). Trimming pared 1 base from V and 4 bases from J, leaving 11 bases between. Germline loops: CDR1 WNHNN, CDR2 SYGVQD (reference sequence). CDR3 length: 15 amino acids. In DNA form, the CDR3 reads TGCGCCAGCAGTGAGTACCCCACAGGGTACAATGAGCAGTTCTTC. It encodes CASSEYPTGYNEQFF.

In this sample, this clone turned up once. The chain combines TRBV15 with TRBJ2-5, with 8 bases that match TRBD1. The J call is doubtful: the DNA matches TRBJ2-7 better. The CDR3 length is 13 residues. Looked up from germline, CDR1 is LNHNV and CDR2 is YYDKDF (reference sequence). The CDR3 protein is CATSGGHSYEQYF. The CDR3 coding sequence is TGTGCCACCTCAGGGGGCCATTCCTACGAGCAGTACTTC.

The DNA of the CDR3 is TGTGCCAGCAGCTCCGGGACTAGCGGTACCGAGCAGTACTTC. Encoded protein: CASSSGTSGTEQYF. The rearrangement uses TRBV7-3 and TRBJ2-7, with TRBD2 matching over 11 bases. The trim removed 4 bases at V and 6 bases at J, leaving 5 bases unmatched. CDR1 is SGHTA and CDR2 is FQGTGA in the germline V gene. The CDR3 consists of 14 residues. The full variable domain, in which reference TRBV7-3 and TRBJ2-7 provide the parts outside the CDR3, is GAGVSQTPSNKVTEKGKYVELRCDPISGHTALYWYRQSLGQGPEFLIYFQGTGAADDSGLPNDRFFAVRPEGSVSTLKIQRTERGDSAVYLCASSSGTSGTEQYFGPGTRLTVT.

The chain joins TRBV1 to TRBJ2-7; the table assigns TRBD2, which was not confirmed against the DNA. TRBV1 is described as a pseudogene. The CDR3 runs to 18 residues. The CDR3 spells CTSDQLAGGKESSYEQYF. The CDR3 nucleotides are TGCACCAGCGACCAACTAGCGGGGGGCAAGGAATCGTCCTACGAGCAGTACTTC.

The gene calls are TRBV27 and TRBJ2-3; D perhaps matches TRBD2 (6 bases). Germline CDR1 reads MNHEY; CDR2 reads SMNVEV (reference sequence). This CDR3 region has 14 residues. V lost 8 bases to trimming and J lost 0 bases, with 12 bases between them. The CDR3 DNA reads as TGTGCCAGCCTGAGAAGCGGGAGCACAGATACGCAGTATTTT. This translates into CASLRSGSTDTQYF.

The chain combines TRBV28 with TRBJ1-2; no clear D gene. CDR3 size: 13 residues. V lost 4 bases and J lost 2, with 8 bases in between. Germline CDR1 and CDR2: MDHEN and SYDVKM. The CDR3 spells CASSSQPNYGYTF. DNA for the CDR3: TGTGCCAGCAGTTCACAACCCAACTATGGCTACACCTTC.

The gene calls are TRBV2 and TRBJ1-1; perhaps TRBD1 as D (5 bases). Germline loops: CDR1 SNHLY, CDR2 FYNNEI. With 0 bases removed from V and 2 bases from J, the gap between germline ends came to 7 bases. The CDR3 sequence is 14 residues long. CDR3 sequence reads: CASSEARGNTEAFF. The CDR3 DNA follows: TGTGCCAGCAGTGAAGCTAGGGGCAACACTGAAGCTTTCTTT.

V and J are TRBV4-1 and TRBJ2-6; 13 nucleotides agree with TRBD2. V dropped 1 base and J dropped 1; count of bases not matched to a gene: 1. CDR1 and CDR2 from the germline V gene are MGHRA and YSYEKL. The CDR3 totals 18 residues. CDR3 bases: TGCGCCAGCAGCCAAGGACTAGCGGGGGGTTCTGGGGCCAACGTCCTGACTTTC. This codes for CASSQGLAGGSGANVLTF.

This clone was detected only once. The V and J genes are TRBV11-3 and TRBJ1-2, with 8 bases aligning to TRBD1. CDR3 length equals 14 residues. J lost 8 bases, V lost 5 bases, and 10 bases had no gene match. In germline, CDR1 is SGHNT, CDR2 YENEEA. This chain's CDR3 is CASSLGPTGDGYTF. The CDR3 region has the DNA TGTGCCAGCAGCCTAGGGCCGACAGGGGACGGCTACACCTTC.

The V and J genes are TRBV6-1 and TRBJ2-6, with 7 bases lining up with TRBD2. Per the germline V gene, CDR1 is MNHNS and CDR2 is SASEGT. The CDR3 consists of 17 residues. After removal of 4 bases from V and 2 bases from J, the junction contained 8 bases not matched to a gene. CDR3 in DNA: TGTGCCAGCAGTGGGGGGGGGAAAGGGACTGGGGCCAACGTCCTGACTTTC. It is translated as CASSGGGKGTGANVLTF.

This chain connects TRBV9 to TRBJ2-1; TRBD2 matches 11 bases. The CDR3 runs 15 residues. In germline, CDR1 is SGDLS, CDR2 YYNGEE. The V and J ends lost 4 bases and 8 bases, in that order; junction bases with no gene match: 8. This chain's CDR3 is CASSILAGGGDEQFF. CDR3 nucleotides: TGTGCCAGCAGCATTCTAGCGGGAGGTGGCGATGAGCAGTTCTTC. The variable domain in full, completed from reference TRBV9 and TRBJ2-1, reads DSGVTQTPKHLITATGQRVTLRCSPRSGDLSVYWYQQSLDQGLQFLIQYYNGEERAKGNILERFSAQQFPDLHSELNLSSLELGDSALYFCASSILAGGGDEQFFGPGTRLTVL.

The rearrangement uses TRBV18 and TRBJ2-2, with 9 bases fitting TRBD1. CDR1 and CDR2 from the germline V gene are KGHSH and LQKENI. The length of the CDR3 is 15 residues. V shed 3 bases, J shed 7 bases, and the junction held 6 bases outside the gene matches. The CDR3 DNA follows: TGTGCCAGCTCACCTGGACAGGGGTTATACGGGGAGCTGTTTTTT. This codes for CASSPGQGLYGELFF.

The chain joins TRBV25-1 to TRBJ2-7; D not resolved. V lost 6 bases to trimming and J lost 0 bases, with 12 bases between them. From germline, CDR1 is MGHDK and CDR2 SYGVNS. The CDR3 consists of 14 residues. The CDR3 sequence: CASSLWQTSYEQYF. CDR3 nucleotide sequence: TGTGCCAGCAGCTTGTGGCAAACCTCCTACGAGCAGTACTTC.

The gene calls are TRBV7-8 and TRBJ1-5; TRBD1 agrees at 8 bases. The junction had 4 bases not matched to a gene; V was cut back by 4 bases and J by 5 bases. The CDR3 is made up of 14 amino acids. CDR1 is SGHVS and CDR2 is FQNEAQ in the germline V gene. As DNA, the CDR3 is TGTGCCAGCAGCTCCGGGACAGGTCATCAGCCCCAGCATTTT. Protein sequence: CASSSGTGHQPQHF. Filled out from reference TRBV7-8 and TRBJ1-5, the complete variable domain reads GAGVSQSPRYKVAKRGQDVALRCDPISGHVSLFWYQQALGQGPEFLTYFQNEAQLDKSGLPSDRFFAERPEGSVSTLKIQRTQQEDSAVYLCASSSGTGHQPQHFGDGTRLSIL.

The V and J genes are TRBV28 and TRBJ2-7; TRBD1 is a possible D gene (5 bases). V was clipped by 7 bases and J by 4 bases, with 14 bases between them. This CDR3 contains 13 residues. Germline assignment: CDR1 MDHEN and CDR2 SYDVKM. The CDR3 DNA reads as TGTGCCAGCAATACTCCTAACAGGTACGAGCAGTACTTC. Translation gives CASNTPNRYEQYF.

This rearrangement joins TRBV7-9 to TRBJ2-7; 10 bases align to TRBD1. The CDR3 totals 14 residues. The ends lost 6 bases at V and 4 bases at J; junction bases unmatched: 6. The germline V gene encodes CDR1 SEHNR and CDR2 FQNEAQ (reference sequence). The CDR3 DNA follows: TGTGCCAGCAGAACTAGGGACAGGGGATACGAGCAGTACTTC. It translates to CASRTRDRGYEQYF. Full variable domain (outside the CDR3, taken from reference TRBV7-9 and TRBJ2-7): DTGVSQNPRHKITKRGQNVTFRCDPISEHNRLYWYRQTLGQGPEFLTYFQNEAQLEKSRLLSDRFSAERPKGSFSTLEIQRTEQGDSAMYLCASRTRDRGYEQYFGPGTRLTVT.

The CDR3 spells CASSYRQTPTEAFF. The DNA of the CDR3 is TGTGCCAGCAGTTATCGACAGACCCCCACTGAAGCTTTCTTT. V gene TRBV6-5 combines with J gene TRBJ1-1; a possible D gene is TRBD1 (5 bases). The CDR3 covers 14 residues. Trimming removed 3 bases from V and 4 bases from J, with 12 bases in between. Germline V gene lookup returns CDR1 MNHEY and CDR2 SVGAGI.

The table lists this clone with a few counts. V gene TRBV2 combines with J gene TRBJ1-1; D not resolved. The CDR3 runs 11 residues. From germline, CDR1 is SNHLY and CDR2 FYNNEI. Trimming removed 7 bases from V and 6 bases from J, with 9 bases in between. CDR3 nucleotide sequence: TGTGCCAGCATGAGGGAGGCTGAAGCTTTCTTT. The encoded protein is CASMREAEAFF.

The rearrangement links TRBV6-6 to TRBJ2-7; D may be TRBD1 (6 bases). There are 15 residues in the CDR3. CDR1 is MNHNY, CDR2 SVGAGI, per germline (reference sequence). The V end lost 7 bases, the J end lost 4 bases, and 20 bases lay between the germline ends. The DNA of the CDR3 is TGTGCCAGCACCAGTAGGGGGTCCAGTAGGTACGAGCAGTACTTC. This translates into CASTSRGSSRYEQYF.

DNA for the CDR3: TGTGCCAGCAGCGCCCGGGGCGGCGGGGGGGCTTATGAGCAGTTCTTC. Translated, it gives CASSARGGGGAYEQFF. V and J are TRBV7-2 and TRBJ2-1; 9 bases match TRBD2. This CDR3 region has 16 residues. V was clipped by 5 bases and J by 8 bases; unmatched bases: 13. Germline values: CDR1 SGHTA, CDR2 FQGNSA.

V and J are TRBV9 and TRBJ2-2, with no clear D. The germline V gene has CDR1 SGDLS and CDR2 YYNGEE. The V end lost 0 bases, the J end lost 4 bases, and 7 bases lay between the germline ends. The CDR3 consists of 14 residues. CDR3 in DNA: TGTGCCAGCAGCGTAGTGTCCAGCACCGGGGAGCTGTTTTTT. Protein product: CASSVVSSTGELFF.

This clone was detected a few times. The chain joins TRBV28 to TRBJ2-5; tentatively, D is TRBD1 (6 bases). Germline loops: CDR1 MDHEN, CDR2 SYDVKM. This CDR3 region has 15 residues. Trimming left V 6 bases short and J 3 bases short, with 17 bases between. The CDR3, as DNA: TGTGCCAGCAGCCCGCGGACAGCCTCAAAAGAGACCCAGTACTTC. Protein sequence: CASSPRTASKETQYF.

The chain recombines TRBV11-2 with TRBJ2-5; the D gene is possibly TRBD1 (6 bases). The CDR3 covers 15 residues. Germline CDR1 is SGHAT and CDR2 is FQNNGV. Trimming left V 2 bases short and J 5 bases short, with 15 bases between. The CDR3 DNA follows: TGTGCCAGCAGCTTAACCCTTAGGGACACGGAGACCCAGTACTTC. It codes for CASSLTLRDTETQYF.

This chain links TRBV11-2 with TRBJ2-3; TRBD2 aligns across 8 bases. The junction had 6 bases not matched to a gene; V was cut back by 3 bases and J by 1 base. The CDR3 covers 16 residues. The germline V gene encodes CDR1 SGHAT and CDR2 FQNNGV. CDR3 bases: TGTGCCAGCAGCTTCCGAGCGGGGGCCCGCACAGATACGCAGTATTTT. Translating it yields CASSFRAGARTDTQYF.

The V call is TRBV19, the J call TRBJ1-4, with 7 bases aligning to TRBD1. CDR3 length: 14 amino acids. With 5 bases clipped from V and 8 bases from J, the junction kept 8 bases outside the gene matches. Germline V CDR1 and CDR2: LNHDA, SQIVND (reference sequence). The CDR3 DNA follows: TGTGCCAGTAGTGAGACAGGGCTTTGGGAAAAACTGTTTTTT. It encodes CASSETGLWEKLFF. The complete variable domain, with remaining parts taken from reference TRBV19 and TRBJ1-4, reads DGGITQSPKYLFRKEGQNVTLSCEQNLNHDAMYWYRQDPGQGLRLIYYSQIVNDFQKGDIAEGYSVSREKKESFPLTVTSAQKNPTAFYLCASSETGLWEKLFFGSGTQLSVL.

The chain combines TRBV7-9 with TRBJ1-3, with unresolved D. The CDR3 is made up of 13 amino acids. The V end lost 2 bases, the J end lost 1 base, and 3 bases lay between the germline ends. Germline V gene lookup returns CDR1 SEHNR and CDR2 FQNEAQ (reference sequence). Here the CDR3 reads CASSLLSGNTIYF. The DNA for the CDR3 is TGTGCCAGCAGCTTACTATCTGGAAACACCATATATTTT.